The T cell receptor (beta chain) described here comes from a study of blood T cell repertoires in COVID-19. Background on the study: Sites in the United States, Italy and Spain provided acute and convalescent COVID-19 samples. The cDNA or gDNA used as material had been derived from T cells, B-cell-depleted T cells, or PBMCs.

Original processing notes: The assay estimated nucleated cells by amplifying reference gene primers. The data were produced by immunoSEQ multiplex PCR, yet TCRdb's version contains in-frame clones alone and is incomplete. V, J and clone size reflect that table, while D and trimming were determined from the DNA. The table lists approximately 280,000 clones, approximately 89% of them singletons. There are 13 residues in the CDR3. Trimming at V came to 7 bases and at J to 0 bases, leaving 4 bases not matched to a gene. CDR1 is SGHDT and CDR2 is YYEEEE in the germline V gene. Specimen: peripheral blood. The origin of this receptor is a woman in her sixties or seventies with acute or convalescent COVID-19. V and J are TRBV5-6 and TRBJ2-7; 7 bases map to TRBD2. CDR3 protein: CASGGRASYEQYF. DNA for the CDR3: TGTGCCAGCGGAGGGAGGGCCTCCTACGAGCAGTACTTC.